The 18 T cell receptor beta chains reported below all come from one sample, sequenced in a study of shared clonotypes between healthy human individuals. Sequenced by immunoSEQ multiplex PCR; TCRdb stores in-frame clones only, minus some. The sample yields approximately 2,000,000 clones, 85% to 95% seen once. Specimen: naive CD4+ T cells from PBMCs. The subset: CD45RA+ positively selected. These TCRs come from a man aged 18 to 29 in good health. Some clones in this sample may be carry-over from other donors' samples.

The V call is TRBV9, the J call TRBJ1-2; D not certain. The CDR3 spans 13 residues. The germline gives CDR1 SGDLS, CDR2 YYNGEE. V shed 0 bases and J shed 2 bases, with 5 bases lying between them. Here the CDR3 reads CASSVDLNYGYTF. The CDR3 DNA reads as TGTGCCAGCAGCGTAGACCTGAACTATGGCTACACCTTC.

This chain uses TRBV7-3 with TRBJ2-2, with D maybe TRBD1 (6 bases). CDR3 length equals 16 residues. Trimming left V 3 bases short and J 6 bases short, with 17 bases between. CDR1 is SGHTA and CDR2 is FQGTGA in the germline V gene. CDR3 protein: CASSFVGTGYPGELFF. CDR3 bases: TGTGCCAGCAGCTTTGTAGGCACAGGGTATCCCGGGGAGCTGTTTTTT.

Worth noting for this clone: The sample holds other DNA sequences that translate to the same CDR3. This sequence joins TRBV7-3 and TRBJ2-5, with 8 positions matching TRBD1. The junction had 1 base not matched to a gene; V was cut back by 3 bases and J by 4 bases. The CDR3 runs 13 residues. Germline assignment: CDR1 SGHTA and CDR2 FQGTGA. This chain's CDR3 is CASSFGQGETQYF. CDR3 sequence (DNA): TGTGCCAGCAGCTTCGGACAGGGAGAGACCCAGTACTTC.

V and J are TRBV6-1 and TRBJ1-5; D unresolved. The germline V gene encodes CDR1 MNHNS and CDR2 SASEGT. The CDR3 spans 14 residues. Deletions cut 5 bases from V and 0 bases from J, with 8 bases between. The CDR3 bases are TGTGCCAGCAGTTCCCCGAATAGCAATCAGCCCCAGCATTTT. It translates to CASSSPNSNQPQHF.

This sequence joins TRBV6-1 and TRBJ1-3; the D is unclear. Trimming cost V 6 bases and J 4 bases, with 16 bases left between them. Germline CDR1 and CDR2: MNHNS and SASEGT. The CDR3 is 15 residues long. Written as DNA, the CDR3 is TGTGCCAGCAGGTCGTCGACCCGGGGAGGAAACACCATATATTTT. Translated: CASRSSTRGGNTIYF.

Notes on this clone: This same CDR3 is encoded by further DNA sequences in the sample. This sequence joins TRBV9 and TRBJ2-2; D not certain. CDR3 size: 14 residues. V lost 2 bases and J lost 0, with 5 bases in between. CDR1 and CDR2 from the germline V gene are SGDLS and YYNGEE. CDR3 sequence (DNA): TGTGCCAGCAGCGTTCAGTCGAACACCGGGGAGCTGTTTTTT. Translated: CASSVQSNTGELFF.

The chain joins TRBV11-2 to TRBJ1-2, with D perhaps matching TRBD1 (6 bases). Trimming cost V 7 bases and J 8 bases, with 23 bases left between them. CDR3 length: 15 amino acids. Looked up from germline, CDR1 is SGHAT and CDR2 is FQNNGV. The CDR3 coding sequence is TGTGCCAGCACCCTCCTGCCAGGGGCAGTAGCGGGCTACACCTTC. Its translation is CASTLLPGAVAGYTF.

The J gene is TRBJ2-7, the V gene TRBV11-2, with D unresolved. Trimming stripped 1 base from V and 3 bases from J, with 10 bases between. The CDR3 covers 14 residues. Germline CDR1 and CDR2: SGHAT and FQNNGV. In nucleotides, the CDR3 is TGTGCCAGCAGCTTAGTCTTCCAGCACTACGAGCAGTACTTC. Its translation: CASSLVFQHYEQYF.

This sequence joins TRBV5-8 and TRBJ1-5; 10 bases are shared with TRBD1. In germline, CDR1 is SGHTS, CDR2 YDEGEE. V shed 0 bases, J shed 7 bases, and the junction held 7 bases outside the gene matches. This CDR3 has 16 amino acids. The CDR3 nucleotides are TGTGCCAGCAGCTTGGGGGACAGGGGTCTAAGACAGCCCCAGCATTTT. Translated: CASSLGDRGLRQPQHF.

The rearrangement joins TRBV27 to TRBJ2-7; the match to TRBD2 covers 7 bases. CDR3 length: 18 amino acids. The germline V gene encodes CDR1 MNHEY and CDR2 SMNVEV (reference sequence). V trimming: 1 base; J trimming: 4 bases; junction bases outside the gene matches: 16. Written as DNA, the CDR3 is TGTGCCAGCAGTTTATTCCGCGGCCTAGCGGCGAAGGCTTACGAGCAGTACTTC. Its translation is CASSLFRGLAAKAYEQYF.

The rearrangement uses TRBV30 and TRBJ1-2; D remains unclear. CDR3 length equals 11 residues. V was shortened by 0 bases and J by 2 bases, with 1 base between the two germline ends. The germline V gene encodes CDR1 GTSNPN and CDR2 SVGIG (reference sequence). The CDR3 nucleotides read TGTGCCTGGAGTGTAAACTATGGCTACACCTTC. Translating gives CAWSVNYGYTF.

The rearrangement joins TRBV7-9 to TRBJ2-7; D is possibly TRBD2 (6 bases). Trimming removed 5 bases from V and 6 bases from J, with 20 bases in between. This CDR3 has 15 amino acids. The germline V gene has CDR1 SEHNR and CDR2 FQNEAQ (reference sequence). The CDR3: CASSAARGRAGEQYF. The CDR3 DNA reads as TGTGCCAGCAGCGCGGCCCGAGGAAGAGCGGGCGAGCAGTACTTC. The variable domain in full, completed from reference TRBV7-9 and TRBJ2-7, reads DTGVSQNPRHKITKRGQNVTFRCDPISEHNRLYWYRQTLGQGPEFLTYFQNEAQLEKSRLLSDRFSAERPKGSFSTLEIQRTEQGDSAMYLCASSAARGRAGEQYFGPGTRLTVT.

This chain links TRBV2 with TRBJ2-7; D possibly corresponds to TRBD1 (6 bases). V was pared by 7 bases and J by 2 bases, with 15 bases between. The CDR3 loop spans 14 amino acids. Germline V gene lookup returns CDR1 SNHLY and CDR2 FYNNEI. The CDR3 region is CASKKLRTAYEQYF. The DNA for the CDR3 is TGTGCCAGCAAAAAATTAAGGACAGCCTACGAGCAGTACTTC.

The V call is TRBV7-8, the J call TRBJ1-1; TRBD1 is a possible D gene (6 bases). V dropped 6 bases and J dropped 0 bases, with 11 bases sitting between them. Per germline, CDR1 SGHVS and CDR2 FQNEAQ. The CDR3 runs 14 residues. This CDR3 is CASSADRLNTEAFF. In DNA form, the CDR3 reads TGTGCCAGCAGTGCCGACAGGCTGAACACTGAAGCTTTCTTT.

This rearrangement joins TRBV28 to TRBJ1-4; D is ambiguous. Per the germline V gene, CDR1 is MDHEN and CDR2 is SYDVKM. V was pared by 8 bases and J by 7 bases, with 20 bases between. This CDR3 spans 15 amino acids. The CDR3 DNA is TGTGCCAGCGGGTCCCGGTTTAGCTTTGGTGAAAAACTGTTTTTT. It specifies CASGSRFSFGEKLFF.

As DNA, the CDR3 is TGCGCCAGCAGCCCTAGCGGGAGGGCCCTCAATGAGCAGTTCTTC. As protein: CASSPSGRALNEQFF. This rearrangement joins TRBV5-1 to TRBJ2-1; 12 positions match TRBD2. This CDR3 comprises 15 residues. The germline V gene encodes CDR1 SGHRS and CDR2 YFSETQ. The V and J ends lost 4 bases and 6 bases, in that order; junction bases with no gene match: 5.

V usage is TRBV25-1 and J usage is TRBJ2-2; 9 bases are a match to TRBD1. Germline V gives CDR1 MGHDK, CDR2 SYGVNS. V was clipped by 2 bases and J by 6 bases; unmatched bases: 7. CDR3 length: 16 residues. This CDR3 is CASSEETGGVPGELFF. CDR3 DNA: TGTGCCAGCAGTGAAGAGACAGGGGGTGTTCCCGGGGAGCTGTTTTTT.

The chain uses TRBV11-2 and TRBJ1-1, with unresolved D. Trimming left V 0 bases short and J 1 base short, with 9 bases between. The CDR3 is 15 residues long. The germline gives CDR1 SGHAT, CDR2 FQNNGV. Here the CDR3 reads CASSLDNVGNTEAFF. As DNA, the CDR3 is TGTGCCAGCAGCTTAGATAACGTGGGGAACACTGAAGCTTTCTTT.